This TCR beta chain was identified during a study of T cell responses to AZD1222 COVID-19 vaccine. Study-level points and caveats: Close to half of spike-specific TCRs reportedly recognize unmutated variant regions. CD4 TCRs associated with vaccination spanned spike, dominating at 160-218 and 743-854.

About this clone itself: Its antigen is unidentified.

TCRdb's copy holds only in-frame clones and misses some; the assay was immunoSEQ multiplex PCR. This sample has 85,000 to 90,000 clones, with approximately 88% found just once. Sequences were derived from peripheral blood, sampled on day 0 of AZD1222 vaccination. The receptor was derived from an adult in good health.

The CDR3 here is CAIRPDEANVLTF. The CDR3 region has the DNA TGTGCCATCAGGCCTGACGAGGCCAACGTCCTGACTTTC. The rearrangement uses TRBV10-3 and TRBJ2-6; D call uncertain. Per germline, CDR1 ENHRY and CDR2 SYGVKD. Between the trimmed V and J ends, which lost 6 bases and 6 bases, there was a span of 9 bases. The CDR3 is made up of 13 amino acids.